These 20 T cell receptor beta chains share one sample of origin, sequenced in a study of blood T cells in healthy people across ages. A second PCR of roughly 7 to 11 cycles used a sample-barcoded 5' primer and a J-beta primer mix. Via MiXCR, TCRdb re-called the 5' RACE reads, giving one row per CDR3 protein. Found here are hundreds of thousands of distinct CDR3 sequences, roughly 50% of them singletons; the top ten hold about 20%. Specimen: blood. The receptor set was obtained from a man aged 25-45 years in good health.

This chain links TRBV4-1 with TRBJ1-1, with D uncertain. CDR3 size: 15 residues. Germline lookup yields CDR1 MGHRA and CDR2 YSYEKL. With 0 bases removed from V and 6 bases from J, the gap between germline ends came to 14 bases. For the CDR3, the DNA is TGCGCCAGCAGCCAAGAACCTGGGGATATCGCTGAAGCTTTCTTT. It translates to CASSQEPGDIAEAFF.

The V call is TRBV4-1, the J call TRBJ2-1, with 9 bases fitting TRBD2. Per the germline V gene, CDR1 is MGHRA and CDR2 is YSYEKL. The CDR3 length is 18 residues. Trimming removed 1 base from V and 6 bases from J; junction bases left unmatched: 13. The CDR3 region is CASSQGAAGGRLGNEQFF. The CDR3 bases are TGCGCCAGCAGCCAAGGTGCAGCGGGGGGCCGCCTTGGCAATGAGCAGTTCTTC.

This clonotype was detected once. The CDR3 region has the DNA TGTGCCAGCAGCGGGACAGGGGCTTCACCCCTCCACTTT. It yields the protein CASSGTGASPLHF. This chain links TRBV7-6 with TRBJ1-6, with 10 positions matching TRBD1. Germline-derived CDR1 and CDR2 are SGHVS and FNYEAQ. The J segment lost 9 bases and the V segment lost 5 bases, leaving 1 base of the junction unmatched. The CDR3 has 13 amino acids.

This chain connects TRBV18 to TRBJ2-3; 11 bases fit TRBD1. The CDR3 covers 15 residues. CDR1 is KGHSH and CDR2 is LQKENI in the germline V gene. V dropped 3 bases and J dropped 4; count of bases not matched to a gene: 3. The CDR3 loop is CASSPQGQGADTQYF. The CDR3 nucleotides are TGTGCCAGCTCACCTCAGGGACAGGGGGCAGATACGCAGTATTTT.

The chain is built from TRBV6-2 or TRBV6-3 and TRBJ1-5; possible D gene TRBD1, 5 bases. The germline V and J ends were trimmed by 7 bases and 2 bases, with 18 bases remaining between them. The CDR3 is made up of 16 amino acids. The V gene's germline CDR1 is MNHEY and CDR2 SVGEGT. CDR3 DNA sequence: TGTGCCAGCAAGGACGGGTGGGGCTCGGGCAATCAGCCCCAGCATTTT. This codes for CASKDGWGSGNQPQHF.

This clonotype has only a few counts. For the CDR3, the DNA is TGTGCCAGCAGCTCCGAGCGGGCGGCGGGACATGGCATTACAGATACGCAGTATTTT. It specifies CASSSERAAGHGITDTQYF. The genes are TRBV7-2 and TRBJ2-3; D may be TRBD1 or TRBD2 (6 bases each). In germline, CDR1 is SGHTA, CDR2 FQGNSA. Trimming removed 4 bases at V and 3 bases at J, with 26 bases between. The CDR3 loop spans 19 amino acids.

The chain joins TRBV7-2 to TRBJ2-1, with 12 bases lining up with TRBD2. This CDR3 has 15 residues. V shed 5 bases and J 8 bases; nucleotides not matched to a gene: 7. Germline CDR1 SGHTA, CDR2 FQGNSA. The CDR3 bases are TGTGCCAGCAGCCCGCCGACTAGCGGGGGCGATGAGCAGTTCTTC. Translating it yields CASSPPTSGGDEQFF.

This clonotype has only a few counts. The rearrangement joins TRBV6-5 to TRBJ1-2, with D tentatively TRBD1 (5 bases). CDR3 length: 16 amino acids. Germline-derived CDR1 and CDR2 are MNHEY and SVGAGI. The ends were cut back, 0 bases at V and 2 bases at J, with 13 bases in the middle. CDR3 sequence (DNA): TGTGCCAGCAGTTACTCGAGTTACGGGGGAAACTATGGCTACACCTTC. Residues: CASSYSSYGGNYGYTF.

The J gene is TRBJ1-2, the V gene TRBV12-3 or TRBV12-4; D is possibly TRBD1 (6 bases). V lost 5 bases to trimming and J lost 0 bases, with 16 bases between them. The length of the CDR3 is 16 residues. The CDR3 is CASSPQAGTTNYGYTF. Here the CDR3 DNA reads TGTGCCAGCAGTCCGCAGGCCGGGACAACTAACTATGGCTACACCTTC.

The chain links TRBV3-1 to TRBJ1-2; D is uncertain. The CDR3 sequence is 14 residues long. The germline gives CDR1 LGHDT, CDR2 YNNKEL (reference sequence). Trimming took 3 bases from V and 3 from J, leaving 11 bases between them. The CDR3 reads CASSHTGSDYGYTF. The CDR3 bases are TGTGCCAGCAGCCATACGGGGTCCGACTATGGCTACACCTTC.

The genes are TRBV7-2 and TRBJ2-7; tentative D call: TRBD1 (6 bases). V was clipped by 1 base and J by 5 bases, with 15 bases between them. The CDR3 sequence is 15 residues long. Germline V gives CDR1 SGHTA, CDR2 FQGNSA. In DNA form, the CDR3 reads TGTGCCAGCAGCTTAGTCAGGGGCTCCGCTAACGAGCAGTACTTC. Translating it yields CASSLVRGSANEQYF.

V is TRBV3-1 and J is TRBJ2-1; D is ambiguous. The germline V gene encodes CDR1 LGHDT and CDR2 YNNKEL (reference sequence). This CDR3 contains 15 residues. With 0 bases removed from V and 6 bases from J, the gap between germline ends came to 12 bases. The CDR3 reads CASSQDSASINEQFF. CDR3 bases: TGTGCCAGCAGCCAAGATTCGGCTAGTATCAATGAGCAGTTCTTC.

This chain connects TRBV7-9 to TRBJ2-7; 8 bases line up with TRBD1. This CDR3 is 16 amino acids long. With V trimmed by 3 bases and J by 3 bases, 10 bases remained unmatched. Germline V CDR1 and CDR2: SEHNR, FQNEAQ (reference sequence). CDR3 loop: CASSFPGTGINYEQYF. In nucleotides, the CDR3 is TGTGCCAGCAGCTTCCCTGGGACAGGAATTAACTACGAGCAGTACTTC.

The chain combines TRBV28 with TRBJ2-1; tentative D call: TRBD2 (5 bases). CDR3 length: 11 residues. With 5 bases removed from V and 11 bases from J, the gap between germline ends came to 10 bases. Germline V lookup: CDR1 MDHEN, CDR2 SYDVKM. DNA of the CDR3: TGTGCCAGCAGTCGCCGGGATAAGCAGTTCTTC. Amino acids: CASSRRDKQFF.

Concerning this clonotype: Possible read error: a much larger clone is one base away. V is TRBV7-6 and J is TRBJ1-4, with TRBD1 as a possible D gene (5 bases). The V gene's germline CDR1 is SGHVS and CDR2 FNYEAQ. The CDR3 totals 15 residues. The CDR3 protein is CASSRGRGFNGKLFF. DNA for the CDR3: TGTGCCAGCTCCCGGGGCCGGGGCTTTAATGGAAAACTGTTTTTT.

For the CDR3, the DNA is TGTGCCAGCTCACCACCGGGCTCGAGCTACGAGCAGTACTTC. Protein product: CASSPPGSSYEQYF. The chain carries TRBV18 and TRBJ2-7; D gene uncertain. The CDR3 has 14 residues. Germline V gene lookup returns CDR1 KGHSH and CDR2 LQKENI. The V end was cut by 0 bases, the J end by 3 bases, with 9 bases between.

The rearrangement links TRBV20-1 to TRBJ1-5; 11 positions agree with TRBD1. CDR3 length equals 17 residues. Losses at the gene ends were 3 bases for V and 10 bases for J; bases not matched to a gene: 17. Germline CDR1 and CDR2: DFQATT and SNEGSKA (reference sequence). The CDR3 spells CSARDSGGQGEGFPQHF. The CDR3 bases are TGCAGTGCTAGGGATTCTGGGGGACAGGGGGAAGGTTTTCCCCAGCATTTT.

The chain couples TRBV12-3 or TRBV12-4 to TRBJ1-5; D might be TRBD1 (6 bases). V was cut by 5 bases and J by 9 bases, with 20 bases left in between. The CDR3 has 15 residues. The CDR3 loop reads CASSAPGQWASPQHF. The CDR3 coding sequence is TGTGCCAGCAGTGCTCCGGGACAATGGGCATCGCCCCAGCATTTT.

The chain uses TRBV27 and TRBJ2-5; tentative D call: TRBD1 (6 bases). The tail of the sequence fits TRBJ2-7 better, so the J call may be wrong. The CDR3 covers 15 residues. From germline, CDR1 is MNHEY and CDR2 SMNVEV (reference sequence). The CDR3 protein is CASSFLQGFFYEQYF. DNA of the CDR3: TGTGCCAGCAGTTTTTTGCAGGGGTTTTTCTACGAGCAGTACTTC.

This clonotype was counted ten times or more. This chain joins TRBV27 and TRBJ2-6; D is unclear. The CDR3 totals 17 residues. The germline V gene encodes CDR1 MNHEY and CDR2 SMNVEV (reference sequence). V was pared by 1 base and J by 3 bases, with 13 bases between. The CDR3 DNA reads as TGTGCCAGCAGTTTATTGGGCAGGTTACATGGGGCCAACGTCCTGACTTTC. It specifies CASSLLGRLHGANVLTF.